The source of this T cell receptor beta chain is a study of Ad26.COV2.S vaccination and SARS-CoV-2 variants. Study conclusions and caveats: Vaccine and placebo recipients had similar non-spike TCR breadth.

The V end was cut by 1 base, the J end by 1 base, with 7 bases between. This CDR3 spans 14 amino acids. Per germline, CDR1 MGHRA and CDR2 YSYEKL. Of note for this clone: The antigen is unknown.

Treatment indicated: roughly 20 received Ad26.COV2.S at low or high dose, single or two shots; about 5 received placebo; per-sample allocation not given. Sampling happened 63 days after the first vaccine or placebo injection. In Boston, the donor was an adult between 18-55 years of age. Data came from immunoSEQ multiplex PCR; TCRdb stores just in-frame clones and leaves some out. The data contain roughly 320,000 clones, about 82% of them singletons. This clonotype originated in a person aged 18-65 years who received the Ad26.COV2.S COVID-19 vaccine or a placebo. The sequences come from peripheral blood, collected in a trial of Ad26.COV2.S vaccine versus placebo. The rearrangement links TRBV4-1 to TRBJ1-1; no clear D gene. Here the CDR3 DNA reads TGCGCCAGCAGCCAAGTGGGTAAGAACACTGAAGCTTTCTTT. It translates to CASSQVGKNTEAFF.